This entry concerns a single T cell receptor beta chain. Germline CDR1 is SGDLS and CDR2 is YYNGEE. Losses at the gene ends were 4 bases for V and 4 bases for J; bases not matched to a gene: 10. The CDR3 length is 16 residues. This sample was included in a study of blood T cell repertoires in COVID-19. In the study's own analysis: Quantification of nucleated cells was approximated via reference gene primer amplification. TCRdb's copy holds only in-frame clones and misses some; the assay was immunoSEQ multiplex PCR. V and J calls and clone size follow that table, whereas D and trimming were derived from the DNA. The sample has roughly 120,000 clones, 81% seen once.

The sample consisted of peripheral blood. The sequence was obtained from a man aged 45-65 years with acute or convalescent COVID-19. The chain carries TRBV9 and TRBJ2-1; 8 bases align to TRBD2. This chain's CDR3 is CASSSPGGAFYNEQFF. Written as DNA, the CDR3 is TGTGCCAGCAGCTCCCCCGGGGGGGCATTTTACAATGAGCAGTTCTTC.